The following is a T cell receptor beta chain sequence with its context. The antigen remains undetermined. Every bit of the isolated RNA underwent reverse transcription, so sequencing read expressed TCRB transcripts. The repertoire was sequenced with immunoSEQ multiplex PCR; TCRdb's copy has only in-frame clones and lacks some. The table has about 290,000 clones, 8% seen once. Every donor provided one heparinised blood draw, which averaged approximately 100 mL. Naive, central memory, regulatory and stem cell-like memory cells within the CD4+ compartment were sorted using CD45RO/CCR7/CD25/CD127/CD95/CD27. This specimen comes from a study of beta chain features in type 1 diabetes. Study-wide results and caveats: It was among patients, rather than healthy donors, that naive, central memory and Treg TCRB repertoires appeared more similar. Here, the possible influence of HLA type (on TCRB rearrangement) remained unresolved.

The clonotype originates from a woman aged 18-29 years in good health. Specimen: central memory CD4+ T cells from blood.

The CDR3 coding sequence is TGCGCCAGCAGCCCACAAGGACACGTGAACACCGGGGAGCTGTTTTTT. As protein: CASSPQGHVNTGELFF. The chain recombines TRBV5-1 with TRBJ2-2; tentatively, D is TRBD1 (5 bases). Germline values: CDR1 SGHRS, CDR2 YFSETQ. This CDR3 region has 16 residues. V lost 4 bases and J 1 base, leaving 14 bases between the germline ends. The complete variable domain, with remaining parts taken from reference TRBV5-1 and TRBJ2-2, reads KAGVTQTPRYLIKTRGQQVTLSCSPISGHRSVSWYQQTPGQGLQFLFEYFSETQRNKGNFPGRFSGRQFSNSRSEMNVSTLELGDSALYLCASSPQGHVNTGELFFGEGSRLTVL.